The clone carrying this T cell receptor (beta chain) was counted at least ten times. A single record per CDR3 protein comes from TCRdb applying MiXCR to the reads. The sample carries approximately 4,800 distinct CDR3 sequences, 9.5% recorded once. Germline-derived CDR1 and CDR2 are SEHNR and FQNEAQ (reference sequence). The CDR3 runs to 13 residues. V lost 1 base, J lost 14 bases, and 8 bases stayed unmatched. This chain connects TRBV7-9 to TRBJ2-1, with 7 bases aligning to TRBD1. The origin of this receptor is a human donor with rheumatoid arthritis. Sequenced: CD4+ T cells from peripheral blood. CDR3 sequence reads: CASSLGSTGKEFF. The CDR3 region has the DNA TGTGCCAGCAGCTTAGGGTCGACAGGGAAGGAGTTCTTC.